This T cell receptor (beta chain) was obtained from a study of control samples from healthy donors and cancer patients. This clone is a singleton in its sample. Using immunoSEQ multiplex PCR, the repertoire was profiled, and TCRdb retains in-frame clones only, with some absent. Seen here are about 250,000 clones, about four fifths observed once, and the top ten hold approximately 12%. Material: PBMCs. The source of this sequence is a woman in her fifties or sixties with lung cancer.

The CDR3 is CASRTRTGGYEQYF. CDR3 coding DNA: TGTGCCAGCAGGACCCGGACAGGGGGCTACGAGCAGTACTTC. V and J are TRBV6-6 and TRBJ2-7; 10 bases are a match to TRBD1. The CDR3 extends over 14 amino acids. CDR1 MNHNY and CDR2 SVGAGI come from the germline V gene (reference sequence). J lost 3 bases, V lost 6 bases, and 5 bases had no gene match.